Presented here are 30 T cell receptor beta chains from one specimen sequenced in a study of molecular identifiers for immune sequencing clone quantification. TCRdb used MiXCR to reprocess the PCR reads, holding one entry per CDR3 protein. Of approximately 680,000 distinct CDR3 sequences listed, roughly 27% are singletons. Sequenced sample: naive CD8+ T cells from blood, with Jurkat cell RNA spiked in. Subset: FACS-sorted CD8+CD4-CCR7+CD45RA+ naive T cells. The receptor source for this set is a human donor in good health. Some libraries in this study had Jurkat cell RNA spiked in.

The CDR3: CASSIGSGGSYNEQFF. The CDR3 nucleotides are TGTGCCAGTAGTATAGGTTCCGGGGGTTCCTACAATGAGCAGTTCTTC. The chain links TRBV19 to TRBJ2-1; D perhaps matches TRBD2 (6 bases). The germline gives CDR1 LNHDA, CDR2 SQIVND (reference sequence). Trimming removed 1 base from V and 1 base from J, with 11 bases in between. The CDR3 is 16 residues long.

J is TRBJ2-7 and V is TRBV5-6; D ambiguous. Trimming stripped 0 bases from V and 0 bases from J, with 13 bases between. Germline CDR1 is SGHDT and CDR2 is YYEEEE. The CDR3 extends over 16 amino acids. This CDR3 reads CASSLDVAITSYEQYF. Here the CDR3 DNA reads TGTGCCAGCAGCTTGGACGTGGCTATCACCTCCTACGAGCAGTACTTC.

The CDR3 protein is CASSPPDGFGMGQYF. CDR3 bases: TGTGCCAGCTCACCACCGGACGGTTTTGGTATGGGGCAGTACTTC. The V call is TRBV18, the J call TRBJ2-7; the D is unclear. This CDR3 region has 15 residues. Per the germline V gene, CDR1 is KGHSH and CDR2 is LQKENI. The V and J ends lost 0 bases and 9 bases respectively, with 18 bases between them.

This clonotype has more than one count but fewer than ten. At one of its ends the junction is not consistent with the germline gene, which may arise from a read error. The chain joins TRBV28 to TRBJ2-5; possibly TRBD2 for D (5 bases). The germline CDR1 and CDR2 sequences are MDHEN and SYDVKM. The CDR3 is made up of 12 amino acids. CDR3 amino acids: CASNPHSGNTIF. Here the CDR3 DNA reads TGTGCCAGCAATCCACATTCCGGGAACACAATCTTC.

Ten or more counts support this clonotype. The chain combines TRBV19 with TRBJ2-6; D is perhaps TRBD2 (6 bases). Germline assignment: CDR1 LNHDA and CDR2 SQIVND (reference sequence). The ends were cut back, 9 bases at V and 0 bases at J, with 9 bases in the middle. This CDR3 contains 14 residues. The CDR3 nucleotides are TGTGCCAGCAGGGACTCCTCTGGGGCCAACGTCCTGACTTTC. This gives the protein CASRDSSGANVLTF.

In regard to this clonotype: Mismatch with germline at one junction end may stem from a read error. The V and J genes are TRBV9 and TRBJ1-2, with a possible D match to TRBD1 (5 bases). CDR1 SGDLS and CDR2 YYNGEE come from the germline V gene. The CDR3 extends over 14 amino acids. The CDR3 sequence: CASNTRGANYGHTF. In DNA form, the CDR3 reads TGTGCCAGCAACACAAGGGGAGCTAACTATGGCCACACCTTC.

This clonotype has more than one count but fewer than ten. The chain carries TRBV29-1 and TRBJ2-5; D not certain. The germline V gene encodes CDR1 SQVTM and CDR2 ANQGSEA. Between the trimmed V and J ends, which lost 2 bases and 5 bases, there was a span of 15 bases. The CDR3 covers 14 residues. Here the CDR3 DNA reads TGCAGCGTTGAAAGGCAGAACCCAAGGGAGACCCAGTACTTC. Protein product: CSVERQNPRETQYF.

Ten or more counts support this clonotype. This rearrangement joins TRBV7-6 to TRBJ2-7, with 9 nucleotides matching TRBD2. The CDR3 is made up of 15 amino acids. Germline V gene lookup returns CDR1 SGHVS and CDR2 FNYEAQ. J gave up 2 bases and V 5 bases, and 7 bases lay outside the gene matches. In nucleotides, the CDR3 is TGTGCCAGCAGCCCGGTCCTAGCGGGAACCTACGAGCAGTACTTC. As protein: CASSPVLAGTYEQYF.

This clonotype was recorded many times. V gene TRBV7-9 combines with J gene TRBJ2-5; weak D call: TRBD2 (5 bases). From germline, CDR1 is SEHNR and CDR2 FQNEAQ (reference sequence). Trimming shortened V by 4 bases and J by 4 bases, and 16 bases separated the two germline ends. There are 15 residues in the CDR3. The CDR3 reads CASSSPYGILETQYF. CDR3 sequence (DNA): TGTGCCAGCAGCTCCCCCTACGGGATTCTAGAGACCCAGTACTTC.

On this clonotype itself: At one of its ends the junction is not consistent with the germline gene, which may arise from a read error. V is TRBV19 and J is TRBJ1-5, with D possibly being TRBD1 (6 bases). The CDR3 is made up of 18 amino acids. In germline, CDR1 is LNHDA, CDR2 SQIVND (reference sequence). CDR3 sequence: CASSIEDRAGLTNQPLHF. As DNA, the CDR3 is TGTGCCAGTAGTATAGAGGACAGAGCCGGCCTTACCAATCAGCCCCTGCATTTT.

This clonotype was found many times. V is TRBV6-5 and J is TRBJ2-7; D is ambiguous. V shed 0 bases and J shed 5 bases, with 8 bases lying between them. CDR3 length: 13 residues. The germline V gene has CDR1 MNHEY and CDR2 SVGAGI. DNA for the CDR3: TGTGCCAGCAGTTACTCGCTGGGAAACGAGCAGTACTTC. This encodes CASSYSLGNEQYF.

On this clonotype itself: An end of the junction differs from the germline gene, which may be a read error. This rearrangement joins TRBV7-7 to TRBJ2-7; the D gene is possibly TRBD2 (6 bases). This CDR3 comprises 15 residues. CDR1 is SSHAT and CDR2 is FNYEAQ in the germline V gene (reference sequence). The CDR3 region is CASSLNCGAGYEQYF. CDR3 in DNA: TGTGCTAGCAGCTTAAATTGCGGGGCAGGGTACGAGCAGTACTTC. Full variable domain (outside the CDR3, taken from reference TRBV7-7 and TRBJ2-7): GAGVSQSPRYKVTKRGQDVTLRCDPISSHATLYWYQQALGQGPEFLTYFNYEAQPDKSGLPSDRFSAERPEGSISTLTIQRTEQRDSAMYRCASSLNCGAGYEQYFGPGTRLTVT.

This clonotype was observed a few times. V is TRBV27 and J is TRBJ2-7; 9 bases map to TRBD1. This CDR3 has 14 amino acids. Per germline, CDR1 MNHEY and CDR2 SMNVEV (reference sequence). V was pared by 6 bases and J by 3 bases, with 6 bases of the junction left unmatched. This CDR3 is CASRAGTGIYEQYF. CDR3 sequence (DNA): TGTGCCAGCAGGGCCGGGACAGGGATCTACGAGCAGTACTTC.

Comment on this clonotype: One end of the junction is discordant with germline, which a read error may explain. The J gene is TRBJ2-4, the V gene TRBV13, with D maybe TRBD1 (6 bases). From germline, CDR1 is PRHDT and CDR2 FYEKMQ (reference sequence). The CDR3 contains 16 residues. The CDR3 nucleotides read TGTGCCAGCCGCTTAGACGCCAGGGGCCCCAAAAACATTCAGTACTTC. Amino acids: CASRLDARGPKNIQYF.

There are many counts of this clonotype. The chain uses TRBV20-1 and TRBJ2-2, with D unresolved. CDR1 is DFQATT, CDR2 SNEGSKA, per germline (reference sequence). The CDR3 covers 13 residues. V dropped 0 bases and J dropped 5 bases, with 7 bases sitting between them. In DNA form, the CDR3 reads TGCAGTGCTAGAGATGGGTCGACCGGGGAGCTGTTTTTT. It yields the protein CSARDGSTGELFF.

This clonotype was observed at least ten times. V usage is TRBV4-3 and J usage is TRBJ2-4; D is ambiguous. The CDR3 loop spans 14 amino acids. Germline assignment: CDR1 LGHNA and CDR2 YSLEER. The V end was cut by 2 bases, the J end by 0 bases, with 5 bases between. The CDR3 bases are TGCGCCAGCAGCCAACGCGTAGCCAAAAACATTCAGTACTTC. Its protein is CASSQRVAKNIQYF.

This clonotype was seen at least ten times. The chain uses TRBV2 and TRBJ1-1; a weak D match, TRBD1 (5 bases). The CDR3 has 14 amino acids. V dropped 2 bases and J dropped 5 bases, with 12 bases sitting between them. The germline V gene encodes CDR1 SNHLY and CDR2 FYNNEI. CDR3 sequence: CASSETGLGTEAFF. For the CDR3, the DNA is TGTGCCAGCAGTGAAACGGGACTGGGGACTGAAGCTTTCTTT.

This clonotype came up a few times. The chain joins TRBV10-3 to TRBJ2-7; tentative D call: TRBD1 (6 bases). Between the trimmed V and J ends, which lost 0 bases and 0 bases, there was a span of 12 bases. Germline V gene data show CDR1 as ENHRY and CDR2 as SYGVKD. The CDR3 loop spans 16 amino acids. The CDR3 protein is CAISESGQGPSYEQYF. CDR3 nucleotide sequence: TGTGCCATCAGTGAGTCGGGGCAGGGGCCCTCCTACGAGCAGTACTTC.

In regard to this clonotype: A single base separates this from a much larger clone, so it may be a read error. This rearrangement joins TRBV27 to TRBJ2-3; D remains unclear. The germline V gene encodes CDR1 MNHEY and CDR2 SMNVEV (reference sequence). This CDR3 has 13 residues. In nucleotides, the CDR3 is TGTGCCGGCAGTTTATTAGGGATTGATACGCAGTATTTT. Amino acids: CAGSLLGIDTQYF.

This clonotype was counted many times. The chain employs TRBV5-1 and TRBJ2-3; D call uncertain. Germline V gene data show CDR1 as SGHRS and CDR2 as YFSETQ. The CDR3 length is 13 residues. Trimming shortened V by 4 bases and J by 2 bases, and 8 bases separated the two germline ends. For the CDR3, the DNA is TGCGCCAGCAGCCAAACAGACACAGATACGCAGTATTTT. As protein: CASSQTDTDTQYF.

Details on this clonotype: A much more abundant neighbour one base away suggests this may be a read error. The CDR3 DNA reads TGCGCCAGCAGCGTTGGACGGCACCAGCCCCAGCATTTT. It is translated as CASSVGRHQPQHF. This chain links TRBV4-1 with TRBJ1-5; D is ambiguous. CDR3 length: 13 residues. With 5 bases removed from V and 7 bases from J, the gap between germline ends came to 12 bases. Germline CDR1 reads MGHRA; CDR2 reads YSYEKL.

This clonotype showed up just a few times. V usage is TRBV6-2 or TRBV6-3 and J usage is TRBJ2-3; possible D gene TRBD2, 7 bases. The CDR3 length is 18 residues. CDR1 MNHEY and CDR2 SVGEGT come from the germline V gene. The ends were cut back, 5 bases at V and 5 bases at J, with 26 bases in the middle. DNA for the CDR3: TGTGCCAGCAGTCCCCCCCCCGGGAGCGGGACAACTATAGATACGCAGTATTTT. This translates into CASSPPPGSGTTIDTQYF.

This chain uses TRBV6-2 or TRBV6-3 with TRBJ2-3; 9 bases are shared with TRBD2. CDR3 length: 14 residues. Looked up from germline, CDR1 is MNHEY and CDR2 is SVGEGT. V was clipped by 3 bases and J by 6 bases; unmatched bases: 4. The CDR3 DNA reads as TGTGCCAGCAGTTATGCGGGAGGGCCGGATACGCAGTATTTT. Translation gives CASSYAGGPDTQYF.

The J gene is TRBJ2-3, the V gene TRBV4-3; maybe TRBD2 (6 bases). Trimming took 3 bases from V and 6 from J, leaving 22 bases between them. This CDR3 contains 17 residues. Per the germline V gene, CDR1 is LGHNA and CDR2 is YSLEER. In nucleotides, the CDR3 is TGCGCCAGCAGCCAGGAACTTGGGGACTCGATTAAGGATACGCAGTATTTT. It encodes CASSQELGDSIKDTQYF.

As regards this clonotype: A much larger clone lies one base from this, so it may be a read error. The genes are TRBV12-3 or TRBV12-4 and TRBJ2-3; weak D call: TRBD1 (6 bases). V lost 7 bases, J lost 1 base, and 15 bases lay in between. CDR3 size: 15 residues. The CDR3 sequence is CASTPGEHGTDTQYF. The CDR3 DNA is TGTGCCAGCACCCCAGGGGAACATGGCACAGATACGCAGTATTTT.

The J gene is TRBJ2-5, the V gene TRBV4-1, with D perhaps TRBD2 (7 bases). The CDR3 length is 17 residues. Trimming took 3 bases from V and 1 from J, leaving 18 bases between them. Germline CDR1 and CDR2: MGHRA and YSYEKL. CDR3 region: CASSQLTAGALQETQYF. CDR3 DNA sequence: TGCGCCAGCAGCCAGCTAACGGCGGGGGCCCTCCAAGAGACCCAGTACTTC.

This clonotype was picked up a small number of times. This chain joins TRBV12-3 or TRBV12-4 and TRBJ2-7; perhaps TRBD2 as D (6 bases). The CDR3 loop spans 14 amino acids. V shed 6 bases and J shed 3 bases, with 15 bases lying between them. CDR3 sequence: CASSDWRGIYEQYF. The CDR3 DNA is TGTGCCAGCAGCGACTGGCGGGGAATCTACGAGCAGTACTTC.

This clonotype was seen only a few times. The J gene is TRBJ2-7, the V gene TRBV5-1; 13 bases are shared with TRBD2. CDR3 length equals 18 residues. The J segment lost 4 bases and the V segment lost 3 bases, leaving 13 bases of the junction unmatched. Germline V lookup: CDR1 SGHRS, CDR2 YFSETQ. The chain's CDR3 is CASSWGTSGIDFLYEQYF. In DNA, the CDR3 is TGCGCCAGCAGCTGGGGGACTAGCGGGATCGACTTTCTTTACGAGCAGTACTTC.

A remark on this clonotype: This may come from a read error, since a much larger clone is one base off. The chain couples TRBV5-1 to TRBJ1-1; the match to TRBD1 covers 8 bases. Germline CDR1 and CDR2: SGHRS and YFSETQ. The CDR3 loop spans 14 amino acids. The CDR3 sequence: CASSVAGGVSEALF. The CDR3 coding sequence is TGCGCCAGCAGCGTCGCAGGGGGCGTCTCTGAAGCTCTCTTT.

The chain combines TRBV20-1 with TRBJ2-7; 13 bases align to TRBD2. The CDR3 runs 22 residues. Germline V gives CDR1 DFQATT, CDR2 SNEGSKA (reference sequence). Trimming at V came to 3 bases and at J to 3 bases, leaving 26 bases not matched to a gene. CDR3 region: CSASPGLAGESPSFGYYYEQYF. CDR3 coding DNA: TGCAGTGCTAGCCCAGGACTAGCGGGAGAGTCACCTTCTTTCGGGTACTACTACGAGCAGTACTTC.